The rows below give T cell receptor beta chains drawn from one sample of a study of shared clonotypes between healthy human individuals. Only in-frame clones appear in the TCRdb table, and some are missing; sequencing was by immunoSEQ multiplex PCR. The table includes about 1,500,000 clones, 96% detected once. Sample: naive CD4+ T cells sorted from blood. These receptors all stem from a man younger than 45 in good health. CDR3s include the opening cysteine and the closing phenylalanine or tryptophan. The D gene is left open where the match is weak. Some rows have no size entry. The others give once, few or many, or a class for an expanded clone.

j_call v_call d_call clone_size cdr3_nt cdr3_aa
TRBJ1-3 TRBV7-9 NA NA TGTGCCAGCAGCCCAACATGGTCGGGAAACACCATATATTTT CASSPTWSGNTIYF
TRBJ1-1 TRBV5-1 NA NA TGCGCCAGCAGCTTGGGGCAGAAGAACACTGAAGCTTTCTTT CASSLGQKNTEAFF
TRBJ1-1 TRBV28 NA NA TGTGCCAGCAGAACCGGGGCGAACACTGAAGCTTTCTTT CASRTGANTEAFF
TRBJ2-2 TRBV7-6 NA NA TGTGCCAGCAGCTTAGTTCCATCCGGGGCGAACACCGGGGAGCTGTTTTTT CASSLVPSGANTGELFF
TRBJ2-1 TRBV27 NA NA TGTGCCAGCCAGCTACGAGGGGCAGGTGAGCAGTTCTTC CASQLRGAGEQFF
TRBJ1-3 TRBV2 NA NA TGTGCCAGCAGTGAAGGACCCTTCACCCTTGGAAACACCATATATTTT CASSEGPFTLGNTIYF
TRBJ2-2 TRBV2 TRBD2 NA TGTGCCAGCAGGACTAGCGGGACTGGGGAGCTGTTTTTT CASRTSGTGELFF
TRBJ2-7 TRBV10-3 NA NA TGTGCCATCAGTGATAGACAGAAAAGCTCCTACGAGCAGTACTTC CAISDRQKSSYEQYF
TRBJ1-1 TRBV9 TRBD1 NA TGTGCCAGCAGCGTACCCGGGACAGGGAGCCCTGAAGCTTTCTTT CASSVPGTGSPEAFF
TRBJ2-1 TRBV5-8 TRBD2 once TGTGCCAGCAGCTTGGCTTCTGGACTAGCATACAATGAGCAGTTCTTC CASSLASGLAYNEQFF
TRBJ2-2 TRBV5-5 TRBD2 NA TGTGCCAGCAGCTCGATCTGGCGGGAGGGAGACACCGGGGAGCTGTTTTTT CASSSIWREGDTGELFF
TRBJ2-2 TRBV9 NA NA TGTGCCAGCAGCCCGCTTGGGGGGTCCTCCCAACGCACCGGGGAGCTGTTTTTT CASSPLGGSSQRTGELFF
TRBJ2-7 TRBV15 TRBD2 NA TGTGCCACCAGCAGAGGGGTAGCGGGACACTCCTACGAGCAGTACTTC CATSRGVAGHSYEQYF
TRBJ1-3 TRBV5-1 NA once TGCGCCAGCAGCTTAGGATTCTCTGGAAACACCATATATTTT CASSLGFSGNTIYF
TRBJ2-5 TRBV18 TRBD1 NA TGTGCCAGCTCACCATCTAGTGGGGCAGGGGGCGAGACCCAGTACTTC CASSPSSGAGGETQYF
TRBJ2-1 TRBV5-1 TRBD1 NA TGCGCCAGCAGTAATACTATACAGGGGGCGAGGTACAATGAGCAGTTCTTC CASSNTIQGARYNEQFF
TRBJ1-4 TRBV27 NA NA TGTGCCAGCATGGTAGCTTGGAACAGGGCGGAATTCAGTGAAAAACTGTTTTTT CASMVAWNRAEFSEKLFF
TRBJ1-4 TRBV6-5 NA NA TGTGCCAGCAGAAATAGGGGGATCGGTGAAAAACTGTTTTTT CASRNRGIGEKLFF
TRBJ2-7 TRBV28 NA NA TGTGCCAGCAGTTTACCTATACCCACAGGGATAGGCGAGCAGTACTTC CASSLPIPTGIGEQYF
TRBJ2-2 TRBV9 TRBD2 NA TGTGCCAGCAGCGACGGGACTAGCGGATGGAAGAACACCGGGGAGCTGTTTTTT CASSDGTSGWKNTGELFF
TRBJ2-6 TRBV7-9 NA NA TGTGCCAGCAGCAAAAGTCGACCGGGACTTTACTCTGGGGCCAACGTCCTGACTTTC CASSKSRPGLYSGANVLTF
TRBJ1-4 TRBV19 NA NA TGTGCCAGTAGGTTTAGTAATGAAAAACTGTTTTTT CASRFSNEKLFF
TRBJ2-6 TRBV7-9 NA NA TGTGCCAGCAGCAGATCTTCAAGCTCTGGGGCCAACGTCCTGACTTTC CASSRSSSSGANVLTF
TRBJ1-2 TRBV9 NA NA TGTGCCAGCAGCGTAGGGGGAAGGCGTCGGGGCTATGGCTACACCTTC CASSVGGRRRGYGYTF
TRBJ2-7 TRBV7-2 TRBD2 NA TGTGCCAGCAGCTTACCTAGCGGGAGTTCCGCACCCTACGAGCAGTACTTC CASSLPSGSSAPYEQYF
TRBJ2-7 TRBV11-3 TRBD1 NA TGTGCCAGCAGTCTGACAGGGGCCTACGAGCAGTACTTC CASSLTGAYEQYF
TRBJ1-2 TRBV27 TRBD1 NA TGTGCCAGCAGTTACTTTCCGGGACAGGGAGACTATGGCTACACCTTC CASSYFPGQGDYGYTF
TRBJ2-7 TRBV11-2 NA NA TGTGCCAGCAGCTTAGTCGCGACGCAGTACTTC CASSLVATQYF
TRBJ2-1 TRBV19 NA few TGTGCCAGTCGAGAGCTTAACAATGAGCAGTTCTTC CASRELNNEQFF
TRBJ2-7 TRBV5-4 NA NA TGTGCCAGCAGCCCTCAGGGCCTCCGCGAGCAGTACTTC CASSPQGLREQYF
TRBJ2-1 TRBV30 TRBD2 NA TGTGCCTGGAAGCCTAGCGGGGGGCCGCATGAGCAGTTCTTC CAWKPSGGPHEQFF
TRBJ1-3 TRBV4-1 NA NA TGCGCCAGCAGCCAAGTGTGGGTTAGTACAGGAAACACCATATATTTT CASSQVWVSTGNTIYF
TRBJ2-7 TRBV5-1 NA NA TGCGCCAGCAGCGGATTACAGGGCCCGGGAGGACAATGGGAGCAGTACTTC CASSGLQGPGGQWEQYF
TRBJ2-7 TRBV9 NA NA TGTGCCAGCAGCGTAGAGTACGGGAGCTCCTACGAGCAGTACTTC CASSVEYGSSYEQYF
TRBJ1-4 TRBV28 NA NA TGTGCCAGCAGTCCGCATAGCTATAATGAAAAACTGTTTTTT CASSPHSYNEKLFF
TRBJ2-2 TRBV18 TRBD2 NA TGTGCCAGCTCACCACCGCCTAGCGGGAGGGCCGGGCGTGGCACCGGGGAGCTGTTTTTT CASSPPPSGRAGRGTGELFF
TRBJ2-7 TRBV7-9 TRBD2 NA TGTGCCAGCAGTTCCGGGACTAGCGGGTGGGAGCAGTACTTC CASSSGTSGWEQYF
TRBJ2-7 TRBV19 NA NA TGTGCCAGTAGTATGAGGGGCAGGGCCAACGAGCAGTACTTC CASSMRGRANEQYF
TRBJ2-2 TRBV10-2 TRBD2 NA TGCGCCAGCAGGCTAGCGGGAGGGCCCACCGGGGAGCTGTTTTTT CASRLAGGPTGELFF
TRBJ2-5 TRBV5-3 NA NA TGTGCCAGAAGCTTATCAGCCCATCTCGGAGAGACCCAGTACTTC CARSLSAHLGETQYF
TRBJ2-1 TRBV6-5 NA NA TGTGCCAGCATAGAGAGCAATGAGCAGTTCTTC CASIESNEQFF
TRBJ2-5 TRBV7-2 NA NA TGTGCCAGCAGCCGGCCGTTCGGGACCAACGGGGAGACCCAGTACTTC CASSRPFGTNGETQYF
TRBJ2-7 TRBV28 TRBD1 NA TGTGCCAGCAGTGAACCGGGACAGGGGGCTTACGAGCAGTACTTC CASSEPGQGAYEQYF
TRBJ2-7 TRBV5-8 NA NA TGTGCCAGCGGGAAGGGGGGTGCCACCTACGAGCAGTACTTC CASGKGGATYEQYF